The table lists the clone carrying this TCR beta chain with many counts. Antigen: not known. Germline V gene lookup returns CDR1 LGHNA and CDR2 YNFKEQ. The CDR3 is 17 residues long. J lost 3 bases, V lost 4 bases, and 10 bases had no gene match. Then a second PCR, running roughly 7 to 12 cycles, was carried out with a sample-barcoded 5' primer and a J-beta primer mix. Paired-end reads containing CDR3 totaled no fewer than 2.5 million for each sample. TCRdb itself ran the 5' RACE reads through MiXCR, one entry per CDR3 protein. Seen here are hundreds of thousands of distinct CDR3 sequences, about 48% observed once, and the top ten hold around an eighth. This entry belongs to a study of blood T cells in healthy people across ages. The wider study: There was about one barcoded beta molecule captured by template switching per two T cells. Whole-study findings and limits: Measured against age, TCR beta diversity per million T cells decreased in a roughly linear manner. Donor CMV status, an unknown factor, possibly confounded changes in expanded clonotypes.

The chain is built from TRBV4-2 and TRBJ2-1; the match to TRBD2 covers 9 bases. The receptor's source is a young man in good health. Sequenced: blood. The CDR3 DNA reads TGTGCCAGCAGCCCACAAGTTAGCGGGGGCGGCTACAATGAGCAGTTCTTC. Its translation: CASSPQVSGGGYNEQFF.